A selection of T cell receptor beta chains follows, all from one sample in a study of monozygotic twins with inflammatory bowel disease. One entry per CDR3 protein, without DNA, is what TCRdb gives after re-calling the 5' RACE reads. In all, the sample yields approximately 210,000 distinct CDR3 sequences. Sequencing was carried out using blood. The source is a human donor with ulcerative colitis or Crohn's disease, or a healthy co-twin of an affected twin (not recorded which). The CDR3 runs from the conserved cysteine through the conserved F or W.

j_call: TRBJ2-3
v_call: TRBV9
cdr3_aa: CASSVAPTGGTDTQYF

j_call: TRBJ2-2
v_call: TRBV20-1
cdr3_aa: CSAIQRRGAAGELFF

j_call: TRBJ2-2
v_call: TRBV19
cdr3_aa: CASSSGGNTGELFF

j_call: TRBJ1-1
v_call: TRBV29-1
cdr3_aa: CSVALLPGMGTEAFF

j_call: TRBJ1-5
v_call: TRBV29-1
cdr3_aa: CSVGRGGDQPQHF

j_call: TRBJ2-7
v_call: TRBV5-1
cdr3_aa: CASSSQGFYEQYF

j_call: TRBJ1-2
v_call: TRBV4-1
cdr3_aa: CASSQDQGVYGYTF

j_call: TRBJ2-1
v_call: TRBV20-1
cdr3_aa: CSARDPFSGARNEQFF

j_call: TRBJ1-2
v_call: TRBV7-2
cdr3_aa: CASSQALPGDYGYTF

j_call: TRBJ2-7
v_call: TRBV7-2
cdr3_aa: CASSPGLAGDEQYF

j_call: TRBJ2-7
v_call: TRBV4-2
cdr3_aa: CASSQEPPGTGPYEQYF

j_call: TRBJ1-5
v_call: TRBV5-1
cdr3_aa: CASSLGGQANQPQHF

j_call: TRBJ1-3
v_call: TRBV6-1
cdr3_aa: CASSASTADSGNTIYF

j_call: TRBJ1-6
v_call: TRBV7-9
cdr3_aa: CASSLETGALSDSPLHF

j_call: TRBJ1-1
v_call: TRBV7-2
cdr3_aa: CASRPGIQVTEAFF

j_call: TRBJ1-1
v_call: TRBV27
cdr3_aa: CASSFFGGGAEAFF

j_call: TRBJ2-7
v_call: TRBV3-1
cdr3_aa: CASSQDRPGNYEQYF

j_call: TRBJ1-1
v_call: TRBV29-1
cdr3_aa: CSVAPLMNTEAFF

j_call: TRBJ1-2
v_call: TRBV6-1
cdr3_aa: CASTFESGGYGYTF

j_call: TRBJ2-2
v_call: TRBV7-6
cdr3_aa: CASSRLAGGPESGELFF

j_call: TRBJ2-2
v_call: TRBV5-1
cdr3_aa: CASSLARSGYTGELFF

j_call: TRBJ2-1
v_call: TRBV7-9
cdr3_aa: CASSKSGLSYNEQFF

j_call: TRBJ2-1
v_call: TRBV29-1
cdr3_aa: CSVDAGLRLSYNEQFF

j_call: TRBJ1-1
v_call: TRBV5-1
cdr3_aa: CASSLQGLMNTEAFF

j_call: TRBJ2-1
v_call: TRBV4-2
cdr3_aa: CASSQDLGDEQFF

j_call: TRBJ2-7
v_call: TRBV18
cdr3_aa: CASSPVSVDLYEQYF

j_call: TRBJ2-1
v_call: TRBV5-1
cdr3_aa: CASSVGGGSYNEQFF

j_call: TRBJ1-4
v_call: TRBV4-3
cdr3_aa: CASSQDQYEKLFF

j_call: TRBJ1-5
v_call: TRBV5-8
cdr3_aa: CASSLGRNQPQHF

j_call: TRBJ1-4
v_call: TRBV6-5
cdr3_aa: CASGSHGTDYEKLFF

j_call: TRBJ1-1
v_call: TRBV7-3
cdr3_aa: CASSLTLGGSKNTEAFF

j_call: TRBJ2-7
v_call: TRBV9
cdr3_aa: CASSVEHSSYEQYF

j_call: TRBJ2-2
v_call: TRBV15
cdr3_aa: CATSSGLPGELFF

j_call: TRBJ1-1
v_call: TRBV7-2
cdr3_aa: CASSLRRGDPTEAFF

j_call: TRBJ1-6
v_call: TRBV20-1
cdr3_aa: CSAVRATVDSPLHF

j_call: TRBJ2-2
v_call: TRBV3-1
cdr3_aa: CASSQKFTGELFF

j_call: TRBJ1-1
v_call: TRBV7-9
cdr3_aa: CASSTGRVNTEAFF

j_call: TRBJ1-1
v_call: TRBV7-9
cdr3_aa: CASSLNLGEAFF

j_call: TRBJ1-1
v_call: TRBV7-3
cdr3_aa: CASSPGQMNTEAFF

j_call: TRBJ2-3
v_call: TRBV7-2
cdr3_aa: CASSQPGSSTDTQYF

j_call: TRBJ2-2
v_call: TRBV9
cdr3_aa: CASSVGDSTYTGELFF

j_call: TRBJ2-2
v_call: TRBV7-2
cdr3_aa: CASSSPSGGAGTGELFF